These 21 T cell receptor beta chains were all obtained from the same sample, sequenced in a study of blood T cell repertoires in COVID-19. Assay: immunoSEQ multiplex PCR; the TCRdb copy retains only in-frame clones and omits some. The sample includes a few hundred thousand clones, approximately 85% of them seen just once. The specimen was peripheral blood. These receptor sequences come from a woman aged 70-85 years with acute or convalescent COVID-19.

The chain links TRBV18 to TRBJ1-2, with 10 bases that match TRBD1. CDR3 size: 17 residues. Germline values: CDR1 KGHSH, CDR2 LQKENI. Trimming cost V 2 bases and J 8 bases; bases outside gene matches: 14. CDR3 nucleotides: TGTGCCAGCTCACCATGGTTACGGGACAGGGGAGGCGAGGGCTACACCTTC. This gives the protein CASSPWLRDRGGEGYTF.

This sequence joins TRBV5-1 and TRBJ2-5; possible D gene TRBD1, 6 bases. CDR1 and CDR2 from the germline V gene are SGHRS and YFSETQ. V gave up 2 bases and J gave up 1 base, with 12 bases separating them. The length of the CDR3 is 15 residues. The CDR3 is CASSFRGALQETQYF. CDR3 bases: TGCGCCAGCAGCTTCAGGGGCGCCCTCCAAGAGACCCAGTACTTC.

This clone was counted a few times. The sample has other DNA sequences that encode this CDR3 too. This rearrangement joins TRBV27 to TRBJ1-2, with D possibly being TRBD1 (6 bases). V was clipped by 3 bases and J by 2 bases, with 7 bases between them. The CDR3 consists of 13 residues. The germline gives CDR1 MNHEY, CDR2 SMNVEV (reference sequence). The CDR3 sequence is CASSFRGNYGYTF. The CDR3 DNA reads as TGTGCCAGCAGTTTCAGGGGCAACTATGGCTACACCTTC.

This chain connects TRBV6-6 to TRBJ1-1; 9 nucleotides agree with TRBD1. V shed 4 bases, J shed 6 bases, and the junction held 3 bases outside the gene matches. This CDR3 comprises 13 residues. Germline V gives CDR1 MNHNY, CDR2 SVGAGI (reference sequence). The CDR3 protein is CASSWTGDPEAFF. The CDR3 bases are TGTGCCAGCAGTTGGACAGGGGATCCTGAAGCTTTCTTT.

Many counts were recorded for this clone. In the same sample, other DNA sequences code for this CDR3. The chain has TRBV2 and TRBJ2-7; D might be TRBD2 (6 bases). The germline gives CDR1 SNHLY, CDR2 FYNNEI. V gave up 3 bases and J gave up 4 bases, with 10 bases separating them. The CDR3 consists of 13 residues. For the CDR3, the DNA is TGTGCCAGCAGTGAGGGGGGTACGTACGAGCAGTACTTC. Its translation is CASSEGGTYEQYF.

The count of this clone is one. This chain uses TRBV28 with TRBJ1-5; TRBD1 agrees at 8 bases. There are 16 residues in the CDR3. J was trimmed by 3 bases and V by 10 bases; bases with no gene match: 14. Germline V gives CDR1 MDHEN, CDR2 SYDVKM. The CDR3 DNA reads TGTGCCACCCCCCAACCGGGACAGGCGTTCAATCAGCCCCAGCATTTT. Its protein is CATPQPGQAFNQPQHF. Full variable domain (remainder filled in from reference TRBV28 and TRBJ1-5): DVKVTQSSRYLVKRTGEKVFLECVQDMDHENMFWYRQDPGLGLRLIYFSYDVKMKEKGDIPEGYSVSREKKERFSLILESASTNQTSMYLCATPQPGQAFNQPQHFGDGTRLSIL.

This clone was seen only a few times. The gene calls are TRBV2 and TRBJ1-1; no clear D gene. The germline CDR1 and CDR2 sequences are SNHLY and FYNNEI. Trimming pared 0 bases from V and 5 bases from J, leaving 13 bases between. CDR3 length: 15 residues. The CDR3 bases are TGTGCCAGCAGTGAAGCGCTTCGGGGAAATACTGAAGCTTTCTTT. It translates to CASSEALRGNTEAFF.

J is TRBJ1-3 and V is TRBV11-2; 7 bases are a match to TRBD1. The germline gives CDR1 SGHAT, CDR2 FQNNGV. The CDR3 sequence is 17 residues long. V lost 4 bases, J lost 2 bases, and 11 bases stayed unmatched. CDR3 sequence reads: CASSSTRRQGPGNTIYF. The DNA of the CDR3 is TGTGCCAGCAGCTCTACACGCCGACAGGGCCCTGGAAACACCATATATTTT.

This clone was counted a single time. CDR3 in DNA: TGTGCCAGCAGTTTTCAACCCCCCGGGCGGGGGAGCACAGATACGCAGTATTTT. Translation gives CASSFQPPGRGSTDTQYF. The chain couples TRBV27 to TRBJ2-3; 7 bases agree with TRBD2. V gave up 3 bases and J gave up 0 bases; unmatched junction bases: 12. Germline V gives CDR1 MNHEY, CDR2 SMNVEV (reference sequence). The CDR3 consists of 18 residues.

The genes are TRBV7-9 and TRBJ1-6; 8 positions agree with TRBD1. After removal of 4 bases from V and 9 bases from J, the junction contained 5 bases not matched to a gene. This CDR3 is built from 14 residues. Germline V lookup: CDR1 SEHNR, CDR2 FQNEAQ (reference sequence). The CDR3 loop is CASSSGQGPSPLHF. DNA of the CDR3: TGTGCCAGCAGCTCCGGACAGGGCCCTTCACCCCTCCACTTT. Full variable domain (outside the CDR3, taken from reference TRBV7-9 and TRBJ1-6): DTGVSQNPRHKITKRGQNVTFRCDPISEHNRLYWYRQTLGQGPEFLTYFQNEAQLEKSRLLSDRFSAERPKGSFSTLEIQRTEQGDSAMYLCASSSGQGPSPLHFGNGTRLTVT.

The chain employs TRBV3-1 (or the pseudogene TRBV3-2) and TRBJ1-6; no clear D. This CDR3 contains 14 residues. Germline V gene sequence: CDR1 LGHDT, CDR2 YNNKEL (reference sequence). Trimming shortened V by 4 bases and J by 5 bases, and 9 bases separated the two germline ends. CDR3 amino acids: CASSPRSDNSPLHF. The CDR3 DNA follows: TGTGCCAGCAGCCCCAGGTCCGATAATTCACCCCTCCACTTT.

CDR3 residues: CASSLQVERGTGFF. The CDR3 nucleotides are TGTGCCAGCAGCTTGCAGGTTGAGCGGGGGACCGGGTTCTTC. This rearrangement joins TRBV5-5 to TRBJ2-1, with 8 bases aligning to TRBD2. Trimming took 1 base from V and 15 from J; bases not matched to a gene: 12. Germline CDR1 reads SGHKS; CDR2 reads YYEKEE (reference sequence). The CDR3 covers 14 residues.

This chain connects TRBV9 to TRBJ1-4; D is possibly TRBD1 (5 bases). The CDR3 is 14 residues long. Trimming shortened V by 0 bases and J by 7 bases, and 10 bases separated the two germline ends. Germline-derived CDR1 and CDR2 are SGDLS and YYNGEE. The CDR3 sequence: CASSVAGWGEKLFF. The CDR3 DNA follows: TGTGCCAGCAGCGTAGCAGGGTGGGGTGAAAAACTGTTTTTT.

The CDR3 sequence is CASSPVVGQGGNYGYTF. The CDR3 DNA is TGTGCCAGTAGTCCGGTCGTCGGGCAGGGTGGTAACTATGGCTACACCTTC. The rearrangement uses TRBV19 and TRBJ1-2, with a possible D match to TRBD1 (5 bases). V lost 5 bases and J lost 1, with 20 bases in between. The germline CDR1 and CDR2 sequences are LNHDA and SQIVND (reference sequence). The CDR3 contains 17 residues.

The chain recombines TRBV6-5 with TRBJ1-1; D ambiguous. V was cut by 8 bases and J by 5 bases, with 15 bases left in between. Germline-derived CDR1 and CDR2 are MNHEY and SVGAGI. The CDR3 is 13 residues long. The CDR3: CASSGEEVTEAFF. The CDR3 coding sequence is TGTGCCAGCTCCGGGGAAGAAGTAACTGAAGCTTTCTTT.

Here the CDR3 DNA reads TGTGCCAGCTCAACTTCCGGGACTAGTCGGTCAGATACGCAGTATTTT. Encoded protein: CASSTSGTSRSDTQYF. This chain uses TRBV18 with TRBJ2-3; 8 positions match TRBD2. The junction had 11 bases not matched to a gene; V was cut back by 5 bases and J by 4 bases. CDR3 size: 16 residues. Germline CDR1 and CDR2: KGHSH and LQKENI.

The chain has TRBV3-1 (or the pseudogene TRBV3-2) and TRBJ1-4; maybe TRBD1 (6 bases). Trimming removed 1 base from V and 6 bases from J, with 15 bases in between. This CDR3 region has 16 residues. Germline loops: CDR1 LGHDT, CDR2 YNNKEL (reference sequence). Written as DNA, the CDR3 is TGTGCCAGCAGCCAAGGTCGACAGGCCGGGGATGAAAAACTGTTTTTT. Amino acid sequence: CASSQGRQAGDEKLFF.

In this sample, this clone turned up once. The V and J genes are TRBV18 and TRBJ2-1; 11 positions agree with TRBD2. Germline-derived CDR1 and CDR2 are KGHSH and LQKENI. With 11 bases clipped from V and 4 bases from J, the junction kept 7 bases outside the gene matches. The CDR3 contains 14 residues. The CDR3 nucleotides are TGTGCCGCCTCGACTAGCGGGGCGTACAATGAGCAGTTCTTC. Translating it yields CAASTSGAYNEQFF.

Written as DNA, the CDR3 is TGCGCCAGCAATCAAGTCAGGGACAGGGCAGATCAGCCCCAGCATTTT. Residues: CASNQVRDRADQPQHF. The chain carries TRBV10-1 and TRBJ1-5; 9 bases fit TRBD1. V gave up 7 bases and J gave up 5 bases; unmatched junction bases: 12. In germline, CDR1 is WNHNN, CDR2 SYGVQD (reference sequence). CDR3 size: 16 residues.

CDR3 nucleotide sequence: TGTGCCAGCAGCTTATCAGGAATAACTAACTATGGCTACACCTTC. Translating gives CASSLSGITNYGYTF. This chain links TRBV7-8 with TRBJ1-2; D remains unclear. This CDR3 contains 15 residues. CDR1 is SGHVS and CDR2 is FQNEAQ in the germline V gene. Deletions cut 2 bases from V and 0 bases from J, with 10 bases between. Drawing the rest from reference TRBV7-8 and TRBJ1-2, the complete variable domain is GAGVSQSPRYKVAKRGQDVALRCDPISGHVSLFWYQQALGQGPEFLTYFQNEAQLDKSGLPSDRFFAERPEGSVSTLKIQRTQQEDSAVYLCASSLSGITNYGYTFGSGTRLTVV.

This sequence joins TRBV5-7 and TRBJ1-1, with 8 bases matching TRBD1. TRBV5-7 is recorded as an ORF, its role being uncertain. This CDR3 has 16 residues. Trimming cost V 4 bases and J 3 bases; bases outside gene matches: 11. The CDR3 nucleotides read TGTGCCAGCAGCCCCTTTTCGGACAGGGACCACACTGAAGCTTTCTTT. It translates to CASSPFSDRDHTEAFF.